A single sample gave rise to the 29 T cell receptor beta chains below, sequenced in a study of blood T cell repertoires in COVID-19. Repertoires were generated with immunoSEQ multiplex PCR, while TCRdb's copy carries only in-frame clones and drops some. The table has 250,000 to 300,000 clones, about 90% seen once. The sample was peripheral blood. Receptor source: a woman aged 25 to 39 with COVID-19, enrolled during active disease.

This clone is judged medium-sized. The gene calls are TRBV6-1 and TRBJ1-5, with 10 bases aligning to TRBD1. V shed 2 bases and J 5 bases; nucleotides not matched to a gene: 6. The CDR3 covers 16 residues. CDR1 and CDR2 from the germline V gene are MNHNS and SASEGT. The DNA of the CDR3 is TGTGCCAGCAGTGAAAGTGCGGGACAGGGGTATCAGCCCCAGCATTTT. This encodes CASSESAGQGYQPQHF.

The chain is built from TRBV11-3 and TRBJ2-2; possible D gene TRBD2, 6 bases. Germline V gives CDR1 SGHNT, CDR2 YENEEA. This CDR3 comprises 15 residues. V was pared by 5 bases and J by 7 bases, with 17 bases between. CDR3 protein: CASSKGLPNVGELFF. DNA of the CDR3: TGTGCCAGCAGCAAGGGACTTCCCAACGTCGGGGAGCTGTTTTTT.

This clone appeared a single time. The chain is built from TRBV3-1 (or the pseudogene TRBV3-2) and TRBJ2-1; TRBD2 aligns across 13 bases. The V gene's germline CDR1 is LGHDT and CDR2 YNNKEL (reference sequence). CDR3 size: 15 residues. V was pared by 4 bases and J by 10 bases, with 7 bases of the junction left unmatched. CDR3 sequence reads: CASSPETSGRWEQFF. The DNA for the CDR3 is TGTGCCAGCAGCCCTGAGACTAGCGGGAGGTGGGAGCAGTTCTTC.

The gene calls are TRBV11-2 and TRBJ2-7; tentatively, D is TRBD1 (5 bases). The CDR3 extends over 15 amino acids. Germline V gene data show CDR1 as SGHAT and CDR2 as FQNNGV. V was shortened by 0 bases and J by 3 bases, with 12 bases between the two germline ends. The CDR3 DNA follows: TGTGCCAGCAGCTTAGAGTTCGGACACAGCTACGAGCAGTACTTC. The encoded protein is CASSLEFGHSYEQYF.

The genes are TRBV1 and TRBJ1-1. TRBV1 is deemed a pseudogene. The CDR3 extends over 13 amino acids. CDR3 loop: CTNSTDMNTEAFF. The CDR3 coding sequence is TGCACCAACAGTACTGATATGAACACTGAAGCTTTCTTT.

The CDR3 here is CASSSWTSGRVYEQYF. The CDR3 DNA sequence: TGTGCCAGCAGCTCCTGGACTAGCGGGAGGGTATACGAGCAGTACTTC. This sequence joins TRBV7-3 and TRBJ2-7, with 15 bases lining up with TRBD2. Germline loops: CDR1 SGHTA, CDR2 FQGTGA. The CDR3 covers 16 residues. Trimming cost V 4 bases and J 4 bases; bases outside gene matches: 5. Filled out from reference TRBV7-3 and TRBJ2-7, the complete variable domain reads GAGVSQTPSNKVTEKGKYVELRCDPISGHTALYWYRQSLGQGPEFLIYFQGTGAADDSGLPNDRFFAVRPEGSVSTLKIQRTERGDSAVYLCASSSWTSGRVYEQYFGPGTRLTVT.

The chain couples TRBV11-2 to TRBJ2-7; D call uncertain. V lost 0 bases to trimming and J lost 7 bases, with 10 bases between them. There are 13 residues in the CDR3. The germline gives CDR1 SGHAT, CDR2 FQNNGV. The CDR3, as DNA: TGTGCCAGCAGCTTAGATAGGTGGAGAGAGCAGTACTTC. Its protein product is CASSLDRWREQYF. The full variable domain, in which reference TRBV11-2 and TRBJ2-7 provide the parts outside the CDR3, is EAGVAQSPRYKIIEKRQSVAFWCNPISGHATLYWYQQILGQGPKLLIQFQNNGVVDDSQLPKDRFSAERLKGVDSTLKIQPAKLEDSAVYLCASSLDRWREQYFGPGTRLTVT.

V is TRBV28 and J is TRBJ2-7; tentative D call: TRBD2 (6 bases). Looked up from germline, CDR1 is MDHEN and CDR2 is SYDVKM. The CDR3 runs to 13 residues. With 3 bases removed from V and 7 bases from J, the gap between germline ends came to 13 bases. This CDR3 is CASSFGFGGEQYF. CDR3 nucleotides: TGTGCCAGCAGTTTCGGGTTCGGAGGGGAGCAGTACTTC. Using reference TRBV28 and TRBJ2-7 for the parts outside the CDR3, the full variable domain is DVKVTQSSRYLVKRTGEKVFLECVQDMDHENMFWYRQDPGLGLRLIYFSYDVKMKEKGDIPEGYSVSREKKERFSLILESASTNQTSMYLCASSFGFGGEQYFGPGTRLTVT.

Of note for this clone: Other DNA sequences in this sample translate to the same CDR3. The V call is TRBV3-1 (or the pseudogene TRBV3-2), the J call TRBJ2-1, with TRBD2 matching over 10 bases. Germline V gene sequence: CDR1 LGHDT, CDR2 YNNKEL (reference sequence). Trimming cost V 4 bases and J 4 bases; bases outside gene matches: 4. The CDR3 consists of 15 residues. The CDR3 DNA is TGTGCCAGCAGCCCACGGACTAGCGGATACAATGAGCAGTTCTTC. This sequence encodes CASSPRTSGYNEQFF.

This chain uses TRBV9 with TRBJ1-6; D is unclear. V was clipped by 0 bases and J by 0 bases, with 4 bases between them. From germline, CDR1 is SGDLS and CDR2 YYNGEE. The CDR3 extends over 15 amino acids. In nucleotides, the CDR3 is TGTGCCAGCAGCGTAGCCAGCTCCTATAATTCACCCCTCCACTTT. Amino acid sequence: CASSVASSYNSPLHF.

This chain links TRBV29-1 with TRBJ2-5; TRBD2 aligns across 8 bases. CDR1 SQVTM and CDR2 ANQGSEA come from the germline V gene. V lost 6 bases to trimming and J lost 4 bases; unmatched junction nucleotides: 7. The CDR3 length is 13 residues. CDR3 coding DNA: TGCAGCGTCACCGGGGGGGAACGAGAGACCCAGTACTTC. It yields the protein CSVTGGERETQYF. The whole variable domain, filled in from reference TRBV29-1 and TRBJ2-5, reads SAVISQKPSRDICQRGTSLTIQCQVDSQVTMMFWYRQQPGQSLTLIATANQGSEATYESGFVIDKFPISRPNLTFSTLTVSNMSPEDSSIYLCSVTGGERETQYFGPGTRLLVL.

The rearrangement links TRBV9 to TRBJ2-7; possible D gene TRBD1, 6 bases. Germline V gene sequence: CDR1 SGDLS, CDR2 YYNGEE. V dropped 2 bases and J dropped 2 bases, with 14 bases sitting between them. This CDR3 has 15 residues. CDR3 DNA: TGTGCCAGCAGCGTCGGTGGTGGGGGCCCCTACGAGCAGTACTTC. Residues: CASSVGGGGPYEQYF.

CDR3 in amino acids: CASSVAGRGYEKLFF. The CDR3 DNA reads as TGTGCCAGCAGCGTAGCAGGCAGGGGATATGAAAAACTGTTTTTT. The rearrangement links TRBV9 to TRBJ1-4; the D gene is possibly TRBD1 (6 bases). Germline CDR1 reads SGDLS; CDR2 reads YYNGEE. Trimming shortened V by 0 bases and J by 6 bases, and 12 bases separated the two germline ends. This CDR3 is built from 15 residues.

The chain recombines TRBV27 with TRBJ1-1, with 7 nucleotides matching TRBD1. The CDR3 extends over 13 amino acids. From germline, CDR1 is MNHEY and CDR2 SMNVEV (reference sequence). V lost 11 bases to trimming and J lost 1 base; unmatched junction nucleotides: 7. The CDR3: CAGGTGENTEAFF. The CDR3 DNA sequence: TGTGCCGGGGGTACAGGGGAGAACACTGAAGCTTTCTTT.

This chain links TRBV2 with TRBJ1-4, with TRBD1 matching 7 bases. V lost 6 bases and J lost 8; bases outside the gene matches: 9. This CDR3 region has 14 residues. Germline lookup yields CDR1 SNHLY and CDR2 FYNNEI. The chain's CDR3 is CASRVQGTEEKLFF. The CDR3 DNA follows: TGTGCCAGCAGGGTACAGGGGACGGAAGAAAAACTGTTTTTT.

This clone has only a few counts. The V gene is TRBV5-6, the J gene TRBJ2-1; D perhaps matches TRBD2 (6 bases). V lost 2 bases, J lost 8 bases, and 20 bases lay in between. Germline CDR1 SGHDT, CDR2 YYEEEE. This CDR3 spans 16 amino acids. CDR3 DNA: TGTGCCAGCAGCTTTTCCGGGACTGTACTCTCCGATGAGCAGTTCTTC. Its translation is CASSFSGTVLSDEQFF.

V is TRBV18 and J is TRBJ1-1; no clear D gene. CDR1 is KGHSH and CDR2 is LQKENI in the germline V gene. The CDR3 contains 13 residues. Deletions cut 10 bases from V and 1 base from J, with 13 bases between. As DNA, the CDR3 is TGTGCCACCAAGGGAGGACCGAACACTGAAGCTTTCTTT. Translation gives CATKGGPNTEAFF.

The sample holds a few counts of this clone. This rearrangement joins TRBV3-1 (or the pseudogene TRBV3-2) to TRBJ1-2, with TRBD1 as a possible D gene (5 bases). The germline CDR1 and CDR2 sequences are LGHDT and YNNKEL (reference sequence). Trimming removed 3 bases from V and 5 bases from J, with 22 bases in between. CDR3 size: 17 residues. CDR3 sequence reads: CASSHGTMGPRRYGYTF. In DNA form, the CDR3 reads TGTGCCAGCAGCCATGGGACTATGGGCCCCAGAAGGTATGGCTACACCTTC.

This chain connects TRBV10-2 to TRBJ2-5; TRBD2 matches at 10 bases. J was trimmed by 5 bases and V by 0 bases; bases with no gene match: 3. The CDR3 extends over 15 amino acids. Germline CDR1 and CDR2: WSHSY and SAAADI. The CDR3 nucleotides are TGCGCCAGCAGTGAGTCACTAGCGGGGAGGGAGACCCAGTACTTC. This translates into CASSESLAGRETQYF.

This chain joins TRBV3-1 (or the pseudogene TRBV3-2) and TRBJ2-7; D is possibly TRBD1 (5 bases). CDR3 length: 13 amino acids. The V and J ends lost 3 bases and 4 bases respectively, with 10 bases between them. Germline V lookup: CDR1 LGHDT, CDR2 YNNKEL (reference sequence). This chain's CDR3 is CASSQGQAYEQYF. For the CDR3, the DNA is TGTGCCAGCAGCCAGGGGCAGGCTTACGAGCAGTACTTC.

This chain links TRBV7-3 with TRBJ2-7; D call uncertain. With 2 bases removed from V and 0 bases from J, the gap between germline ends came to 8 bases. Germline V lookup: CDR1 SGHTA, CDR2 FQGTGA. The CDR3 is 14 residues long. The CDR3: CASSLWPGSYEQYF. In DNA form, the CDR3 reads TGTGCCAGCAGCTTATGGCCGGGCTCCTACGAGCAGTACTTC.

The J gene is TRBJ2-7, the V gene TRBV2, with a possible D match to TRBD1 (6 bases). Looked up from germline, CDR1 is SNHLY and CDR2 is FYNNEI. The CDR3 spans 14 residues. V lost 10 bases to trimming and J lost 1 base, with 17 bases between them. In DNA, the CDR3 is TGTGCCAACACCCTAGCCGGGACATCCTACGAGCAGTACTTC. As protein: CANTLAGTSYEQYF.

The chain couples TRBV6-2 or TRBV6-3 to TRBJ2-1, with D hard to call. The CDR3 loop spans 14 amino acids. CDR1 is MNHEY and CDR2 is SVGEGT in the germline V gene. Trimming shortened V by 2 bases and J by 8 bases, and 13 bases separated the two germline ends. CDR3 amino acids: CASSYAESTDEQFF. CDR3 nucleotide sequence: TGTGCCAGCAGTTACGCGGAGTCGACCGATGAGCAGTTCTTC.

The J gene is TRBJ1-2, the V gene TRBV7-2; 8 nucleotides align to TRBD1. The V gene's germline CDR1 is SGHTA and CDR2 FQGNSA. There are 15 residues in the CDR3. After removal of 4 bases from V and 2 bases from J, the junction contained 6 bases not matched to a gene. CDR3 amino acids: CASSSQTGANYGYTF. As DNA, the CDR3 is TGTGCCAGCAGCTCCCAGACAGGGGCAAACTATGGCTACACCTTC.

The CDR3: CASSAPPAGWKNTEAFF. In DNA, the CDR3 is TGTGCCAGCAGTGCACCCCCGGCAGGGTGGAAGAACACTGAAGCTTTCTTT. The V gene is TRBV28, the J gene TRBJ1-1, with D possibly TRBD1 on 5 matching bases. V was clipped by 5 bases and J by 1 base, with 20 bases between them. This CDR3 spans 17 amino acids. Germline CDR1 and CDR2: MDHEN and SYDVKM.

The rearrangement links TRBV6-5 to TRBJ1-3; perhaps TRBD1 as D (5 bases). V lost 6 bases to trimming and J lost 4 bases, with 16 bases between them. Looked up from germline, CDR1 is MNHEY and CDR2 is SVGAGI. The CDR3 runs 15 residues. CDR3 sequence: CASRRDGRPGNTIYF. The CDR3 nucleotides read TGTGCCAGCAGGCGGGACGGCCGGCCCGGAAACACCATATATTTT.

The gene calls are TRBV28 and TRBJ1-5, with D maybe TRBD1 (6 bases). V lost 3 bases and J lost 7, with 16 bases in between. This CDR3 contains 15 residues. Per germline, CDR1 MDHEN and CDR2 SYDVKM. The CDR3 here is CASSFRRGAGQPQHF. The CDR3 DNA reads as TGTGCCAGCAGTTTTCGTCGGGGGGCTGGGCAGCCCCAGCATTTT.

This sequence joins TRBV28 and TRBJ2-7; 9 bases align to TRBD1. The germline gives CDR1 MDHEN, CDR2 SYDVKM. The CDR3 consists of 15 residues. After removal of 5 bases from V and 1 base from J, the junction contained 6 bases not matched to a gene. The CDR3 loop reads CASSRPTGGSYEQYF. CDR3 DNA: TGTGCCAGCAGTCGCCCGACAGGGGGATCCTACGAGCAGTACTTC.

The chain joins TRBV6-5 to TRBJ2-7; 9 bases line up with TRBD1. Trimming cost V 8 bases and J 2 bases; bases outside gene matches: 7. The CDR3 contains 14 residues. Germline V gene data show CDR1 as MNHEY and CDR2 as SVGAGI. The CDR3 nucleotides read TGTGCCAGCGCCGAGGACAGGGGCACCTACGAGCAGTACTTC. Its protein is CASAEDRGTYEQYF.